Listed below are T cell receptor beta chains from one sample, sequenced in a study of T-cell reconstitution after alpha-beta-depleted transplantation in children. TCRdb re-called the PCR reads with MiXCR, one entry per CDR3 protein. In the table there are about 640,000 distinct CDR3 sequences, approximately 16% of which are singletons. Specimen: PBMCs from the stem cell graft donor, collected from the stem cell graft. These receptors were collected from a human donor who donated a stem cell graft to a child with acute myeloid leukemia. The CDR3 runs from the conserved cysteine through the conserved F or W. The D gene is left open where the match is weak. The size field is filled for only some rows; it gives once, few, many or a size class.

D gene,J gene,V gene,clone size,CDR3 DNA,CDR3 protein
.,TRBJ2-7,TRBV7-9,few,TGTGCCAGCAGCTCTCCGGTAGCAGGAGGCTCCTACGAGCAGTACTTC,CASSSPVAGGSYEQYF
.,TRBJ2-1,TRBV7-2,few,TGTGCCAGCAGCTTAGCCGGAGCCAGGGGGGCGGATGAGCAGTTCTTC,CASSLAGARGADEQFF
.,TRBJ2-7,TRBV9,many,TGTGCCAGCAGCGCCAACGGGTACGAGCAGTACTTC,CASSANGYEQYF
TRBD2,TRBJ2-3,TRBV5-6,few,TGTGCCAGCAGCGCACCGGGACTAGCGACAGATACGCAGTATTTT,CASSAPGLATDTQYF
.,TRBJ2-1,TRBV6-1,.,TGTGCCAGCAGGATGGGTTCCTCCTACAATGAGCAGTTCTTC,CASRMGSSYNEQFF
.,TRBJ1-5,TRBV6-1,few,TGTGCCAGCAGCCCATTCACGGCGGGCAATCAGCCCCAGCATTTT,CASSPFTAGNQPQHF
TRBD1,TRBJ1-6,TRBV10-2,many,TGCGCCAGCCGGGGACAGGGAACTTCACCCCTCCACTTT,CASRGQGTSPLHF
.,TRBJ2-1,TRBV5-1,few,TGCGCCAGTCGTACTGGACTGGGGACCTCCTACAATGAGCAGTTCTTC,CASRTGLGTSYNEQFF
TRBD1,TRBJ1-3,TRBV12-3/TRBV12-4,.,TGTGCCAGCAGTTTTTACCGACAGGGTGGAAACACCATATATTTT,CASSFYRQGGNTIYF
.,TRBJ2-1,TRBV24-1,few,TGTGCCACCAGTGACCCGGGACCTGCCAATGAGCAGTTCTTC,CATSDPGPANEQFF
.,TRBJ1-4,TRBV29-1,many,TGCAGCGTTTGGGGGGGCGATGAAAAACTGTTTTTT,CSVWGGDEKLFF
TRBD1,TRBJ2-2,TRBV20-1,many,TGCAGTGCTAGAGATCGGACAGGGGGCCACGGGGAGCTGTTTTTT,CSARDRTGGHGELFF
TRBD1,TRBJ2-3,TRBV29-1,few,TGCAGCGTCGATGGGACAGTGAGCAGCACAGATACGCAGTATTTT,CSVDGTVSSTDTQYF
.,TRBJ1-2,TRBV28,few,TGTGCCAGCAGCTCTACAGCGCCCAGCAACTATGGCTACACCTTC,CASSSTAPSNYGYTF
.,TRBJ1-2,TRBV4-2,.,TGTGCCAGCAGCCAACTGGGGGCGGAAGGCTACACCTTC,CASSQLGAEGYTF
TRBD1,TRBJ2-6,TRBV7-3,.,TGTGCCAGCAGCTTAGGCACAGGGGTTAGGTTAACTGGGGCCAACGTCCTGACTTTC,CASSLGTGVRLTGANVLTF
TRBD2,TRBJ2-1,TRBV5-1,many,TGCGCCAGCAGCTTGGCCCCCGGGAGGACCTACAATGAGCAGTTCTTC,CASSLAPGRTYNEQFF
TRBD1,TRBJ1-2,TRBV4-1,.,TGCGCCAGCAGCCAAGATATGGGAACCGGGACAGTCAACTATGGCTACACCTTC,CASSQDMGTGTVNYGYTF
.,TRBJ2-7,TRBV20-1,many,TGCAGTGCTAGAGATATGACAGGCCCAAAGGCCTACGAGCAGTACTTC,CSARDMTGPKAYEQYF
.,TRBJ2-1,TRBV13,many,TGTGCCAGCAGCTTTGGCCGTAGCTCCTACAATGAGCAGTTCTTC,CASSFGRSSYNEQFF
.,TRBJ1-5,TRBV9,many,TGTGCCAGCAGCCCCGGGACGGGAGGGGAGCCCCAGCATTTT,CASSPGTGGEPQHF
.,TRBJ1-3,TRBV7-6,few,TGTGCCAGCAGTCATATGGGGGGCTCTGGAAACACCATATATTTT,CASSHMGGSGNTIYF
.,TRBJ1-6,TRBV7-9,.,TGTGCCAGCAGCTTACGGAGTCTAGGACAGAATTCACCCCTCCACTTT,CASSLRSLGQNSPLHF
.,TRBJ1-6,TRBV20-1,many,TGCAGTGCTAGGCGGGACCCTGTTATTAATTCACCCCTCCACTTT,CSARRDPVINSPLHF
.,TRBJ2-5,TRBV7-2,many,TGTGCCAGCAGCCAGCAAGAGACCCAGTACTTC,CASSQQETQYF
.,TRBJ1-1,TRBV7-9,.,TGTGCCAGCAGCTTGGGCCCGACAGTACCGAACACTGAAGCTTTCTTT,CASSLGPTVPNTEAFF
.,TRBJ2-4,TRBV15,.,TGTGCCACCAGCAGAGATCATGGCAGGGTAAAAAACATTCAGTACTTC,CATSRDHGRVKNIQYF
.,TRBJ1-1,TRBV20-1,.,TGCAGTGCTACGAGGGGGGTTGTGAACACTGAAGCTTTCTTT,CSATRGVVNTEAFF
TRBD1,TRBJ1-1,TRBV20-1,many,TGCAGTGCTAGAGGTCTCCCGGGACAGAGGAACACTGAAGCTTTCTTT,CSARGLPGQRNTEAFF
TRBD2,TRBJ2-1,TRBV20-1,many,TGCAGTGCTTTCCGGACTAGCCCCTTATACAATGAGCAGTTCTTC,CSAFRTSPLYNEQFF
.,TRBJ2-1,TRBV13,many,TGTGCCAGCACCGAGGGGGGCGGGGACAATGAGCAGTTCTTC,CASTEGGGDNEQFF
TRBD2,TRBJ2-3,TRBV19,once,TGTGCCAGTAGTCCCCAGGGAGGGTACACAGATACGCAGTATTTT,CASSPQGGYTDTQYF
.,TRBJ2-7,TRBV20-1,many,TGCAGTGCTAGCGACAAGACCTACGAGCAGTACTTC,CSASDKTYEQYF
TRBD1,TRBJ1-2,TRBV11-2,.,TGTGCCAGCAGCTTAACGGACAGGGGTATAGGCTACACCTTC,CASSLTDRGIGYTF
.,TRBJ2-1,TRBV9,many,TGTGCCAGCAGCGATGGAGTTTACGAGCAGTTCTTC,CASSDGVYEQFF
.,TRBJ1-2,TRBV3-1,.,TGTGCCAGCAGCCAAGGCGTGGCTTATGGCTACACCTTC,CASSQGVAYGYTF
.,TRBJ1-1,TRBV6-1,.,TGTGCCAGCAGTGAGGTGGGGGCTCCGAACACTGAAGCTTTCTTT,CASSEVGAPNTEAFF
.,TRBJ1-1,TRBV29-1,many,TGCAGCGTTGTAGAGCCCAGAGGGAACACTGAAGCTTTCTTT,CSVVEPRGNTEAFF
.,TRBJ2-3,TRBV11-2,.,TGTGCCAGCAGCTACACCGGGAGGACAGACACAGATACGCAGTATTTT,CASSYTGRTDTDTQYF
TRBD2,TRBJ2-1,TRBV7-2,few,TGTGCCAGCAGCTCCCCCGGACTAGCGGGGGGGCGTAATGAGCAGTTCTTC,CASSSPGLAGGRNEQFF
.,TRBJ1-4,TRBV20-1,few,TGCAGTGCTCGGAAGTCTGTTGGGGGGCCGGGTGGAAAACTGTTTTTT,CSARKSVGGPGGKLFF
TRBD2,TRBJ2-3,TRBV7-3,.,TGTGCCAGCAGCCAGCGGGGGGTTGCTAGCACAGATACGCAGTATTTT,CASSQRGVASTDTQYF
.,TRBJ2-3,TRBV12-3/TRBV12-4,few,TGTGCCAGCAGTTTCGGAAGGCGGGTAGGGTTGTCGGCAGATACGCAGTATTTT,CASSFGRRVGLSADTQYF
TRBD1,TRBJ1-1,TRBV20-1,many,TGCAGTGCTATACAGGGGATGAACACTGAAGCTTTCTTT,CSAIQGMNTEAFF
.,TRBJ1-2,TRBV7-9,few,TGTGCCACCGCGGACAGTACCTATGGCTACACCTTC,CATADSTYGYTF
.,TRBJ2-3,TRBV20-1,many,TGCAGTGCCAGAGGGACTAGCACAGATACGCAGTATTTT,CSARGTSTDTQYF
.,TRBJ1-6,TRBV28,few,TGTGCCAGCAGTTCTCTTCTATCACCCCTCCACTTT,CASSSLLSPLHF
TRBD1,TRBJ2-6,TRBV6-4,many,TGTGCCAGCAGTCTCAGGGGGTTAGACCTAACCTCTGGGGCCAACGTCCTGACTTTC,CASSLRGLDLTSGANVLTF
.,TRBJ1-4,TRBV4-2,many,TGTGCCAGCAGGGCTAATGAAAAACTGTTTTTT,CASRANEKLFF
.,TRBJ1-5,TRBV7-9,few,TGTGCCAGCAGCCCTCCAGGGGTCAATCAGCCCCAGCATTTT,CASSPPGVNQPQHF
TRBD2,TRBJ2-5,TRBV7-8,once,TGTGCCAGCACCATCCCCCGGACTAGCGAGGTGGAGACCCAGTACTTC,CASTIPRTSEVETQYF
.,TRBJ1-1,TRBV6-1,.,TGTGCCAGCAGTGAAAAGGGCTCGAACACTGAAGCTTTCTTT,CASSEKGSNTEAFF
.,TRBJ2-3,TRBV27,once,TGTGCCAGCAGTTTTGGAGGGGCAGACACAGATACGCAGTATTTT,CASSFGGADTDTQYF